Shown below are 31 T cell receptor beta chains from a single sample sequenced in a study of CD8+CD57+ T cells in acquired aplastic anemia. For CDR3 and TCR beta VDJ profiling, genomic DNA was the template used. TCRdb reprocessed the reads via MiXCR and lists one record per CDR3 protein. The repertoire holds 90,000 to 130,000 distinct CDR3 sequences, with approximately 48% as singletons. The source material was sorted CD4+, CD8+, or CD8+CD57+ T cells (not recorded which) from PBMCs. The receptors were sampled from a human donor in good health, serving as a control.

The chain joins TRBV12-3 or TRBV12-4 to TRBJ2-7; the match to TRBD1 covers 7 bases. This CDR3 is 15 amino acids long. Trimming took 3 bases from V and 2 from J; bases not matched to a gene: 7. The CDR3 nucleotides read TGTGCCAGCAGTTTGTATGCTGGACAGGCCTACGAGCAGTACTTC. This gives the protein CASSLYAGQAYEQYF.

V gene TRBV10-3 combines with J gene TRBJ1-2; 8 positions match TRBD1. Unmatched junction bases numbered 6, after V lost 6 bases and J lost 6 bases. The CDR3 has 13 residues. The germline V gene encodes CDR1 ENHRY and CDR2 SYGVKD. CDR3: CAISQGAGDGYTF. In DNA, the CDR3 is TGTGCCATCAGCCAGGGGGCAGGGGATGGCTACACCTTC.

This clonotype was picked up many times. This sequence joins TRBV10-2 and TRBJ2-1; 12 positions match TRBD2. Germline CDR1 reads WSHSY; CDR2 reads SAAADI. The CDR3 totals 15 residues. V trimming: 6 bases; J trimming: 8 bases; junction bases outside the gene matches: 8. CDR3 sequence reads: CASRSSGGARYEQFF. The CDR3 DNA is TGCGCCAGCAGGTCTAGCGGGGGGGCTAGGTATGAGCAGTTCTTC.

The table lists this clonotype with a count of one. The V call is TRBV15, the J call TRBJ2-3; 10 nucleotides match TRBD2. The trim removed 1 base at V and 6 bases at J, leaving 4 bases unmatched. CDR3 size: 15 residues. Germline V gives CDR1 LNHNV, CDR2 YYDKDF (reference sequence). CDR3 in amino acids: CATSRATSGWDTQYF. Here the CDR3 DNA reads TGTGCCACCAGCAGAGCGACTAGCGGGTGGGATACGCAGTATTTT.

This clonotype was picked up many times. This chain connects TRBV27 to TRBJ1-1, with a weak D call TRBD1 (6 bases). The V gene lost 6 bases and the J gene lost 4 bases, with 21 bases spanning the gap. The CDR3 sequence is 16 residues long. In germline, CDR1 is MNHEY, CDR2 SMNVEV (reference sequence). Here the CDR3 reads CASRKYASGGGTEAFF. The CDR3 bases are TGTGCCAGCAGGAAATACGCGAGCGGAGGGGGCACTGAAGCTTTCTTT.

The chain joins TRBV19 to TRBJ1-2; TRBD1 might be the D (6 bases). V dropped 7 bases and J dropped 5 bases, with 11 bases sitting between them. Germline V gene sequence: CDR1 LNHDA, CDR2 SQIVND (reference sequence). The CDR3 sequence is 12 residues long. DNA for the CDR3: TGTGCCAGTACTCAGACAGGATATGGCTACACCTTC. This gives the protein CASTQTGYGYTF.

There are many counts of this clonotype. The rearrangement uses TRBV10-3 and TRBJ2-1; 15 bases map to TRBD2. The CDR3 sequence is 17 residues long. Germline values: CDR1 ENHRY, CDR2 SYGVKD. J lost 7 bases, V lost 8 bases, and 12 bases had no gene match. The DNA of the CDR3 is TGTGCCATCCCTGCCTGGACTAGCGGGGGGGCAGGAAATGAGCAGTTCTTC. This gives the protein CAIPAWTSGGAGNEQFF.

This clonotype was observed once. The V and J genes are TRBV15 and TRBJ2-7; D is possibly TRBD1 (5 bases). This CDR3 is built from 14 residues. Germline lookup yields CDR1 LNHNV and CDR2 YYDKDF (reference sequence). Deletions cut 3 bases from V and 1 base from J, with 10 bases between. The CDR3 here is CATSSSDSSYEQYF. In DNA, the CDR3 is TGTGCCACCAGCAGCTCTGACAGTTCCTACGAGCAGTACTTC.

The sample holds many counts of this clonotype. The V gene is TRBV5-4, the J gene TRBJ1-6, with 8 positions matching TRBD1. CDR1 and CDR2 from the germline V gene are SGHNT and YYREEE (reference sequence). The junction had 2 bases not matched to a gene; V was cut back by 0 bases and J by 0 bases. The length of the CDR3 is 17 residues. As DNA, the CDR3 is TGTGCCAGCAGCTTGGGGACAGGGATCTCCTATAATTCACCCCTCCACTTT. Translation: CASSLGTGISYNSPLHF.

The J gene is TRBJ2-1, the V gene TRBV4-1; 16 bases line up with TRBD2. Germline CDR1 is MGHRA and CDR2 is YSYEKL. With 4 bases clipped from V and 6 bases from J, the junction kept 6 bases outside the gene matches. This CDR3 contains 17 residues. CDR3 in amino acids: CASSRPGLAGGFNEQFF. CDR3 bases: TGCGCCAGCAGCCGACCGGGACTAGCGGGGGGGTTCAATGAGCAGTTCTTC.

V and J are TRBV11-2 and TRBJ2-3; D ambiguous. V gave up 5 bases and J gave up 4 bases, with 7 bases separating them. Germline V CDR1 and CDR2: SGHAT, FQNNGV. There are 12 residues in the CDR3. The CDR3 region has the DNA TGTGCCAGCAGCCCTATGTCAGATACGCAGTATTTT. Its protein is CASSPMSDTQYF.

The gene calls are TRBV9 and TRBJ2-7; maybe TRBD2 (6 bases). The CDR3 contains 16 residues. V was pared by 4 bases and J by 3 bases, with 20 bases between. Germline lookup yields CDR1 SGDLS and CDR2 YYNGEE. The CDR3 coding sequence is TGTGCCAGCAGCCCCCGAGGGAACGGGGGAAACTACGAGCAGTACTTC. This gives the protein CASSPRGNGGNYEQYF.

The chain carries TRBV12-3 or TRBV12-4 and TRBJ1-2; D may be TRBD1 (5 bases). The CDR3 consists of 12 residues. The germline V and J ends were trimmed by 1 base and 10 bases, with 10 bases remaining between them. The CDR3 coding sequence is TGTGCCAGCAGTTTAGATCCGGGGCCCTACACCTTC. This sequence encodes CASSLDPGPYTF.

This chain uses TRBV25-1 with TRBJ2-7; D is possibly TRBD2 (7 bases). V gave up 4 bases and J gave up 3 bases, with 16 bases separating them. Per germline, CDR1 MGHDK and CDR2 SYGVNS. The CDR3 runs to 15 residues. CDR3 sequence (DNA): TGTGCCAGCAGTGGGGGGGGCGGAACCTACTACGAGCAGTACTTC. This codes for CASSGGGGTYYEQYF.

The chain has TRBV4-2 and TRBJ2-3; 9 bases line up with TRBD2. Trimming took 1 base from V and 4 from J; bases not matched to a gene: 9. CDR1 is LGHNA and CDR2 is YNFKEQ in the germline V gene. The CDR3 has 17 residues. The CDR3 here is CASSQGYTRGGADTQYF. The CDR3 DNA reads TGTGCCAGCAGCCAAGGTTACACGCGGGGGGGGGCAGATACGCAGTATTTT.

This clonotype showed up just a few times. The chain employs TRBV6-1 and TRBJ1-5; no clear D. The CDR3 spans 17 residues. V lost 3 bases, J lost 0 bases, and 15 bases lay in between. CDR1 and CDR2 from the germline V gene are MNHNS and SASEGT. Here the CDR3 reads CASSESRTQYSNQPQHF. In nucleotides, the CDR3 is TGTGCCAGCAGTGAGAGCCGGACCCAATATAGCAATCAGCCCCAGCATTTT.

The CDR3 spells CATSIDGTGGNSPLHF. The CDR3 DNA reads as TGTGCCACCAGCATCGACGGGACAGGGGGCAATTCACCCCTCCACTTT. The chain combines TRBV15 with TRBJ1-6, with TRBD1 matching 12 bases. This CDR3 spans 16 amino acids. Germline V gene data show CDR1 as LNHNV and CDR2 as YYDKDF (reference sequence). V was pared by 4 bases and J by 7 bases, with 5 bases of the junction left unmatched.

This chain connects TRBV7-9 to TRBJ1-2, with D perhaps matching TRBD1 (6 bases). V dropped 5 bases and J dropped 5 bases, with 9 bases sitting between them. Germline V gene data show CDR1 as SEHNR and CDR2 as FQNEAQ (reference sequence). CDR3 length: 12 amino acids. The CDR3 is CASSTGQYGYTF. CDR3 coding DNA: TGTGCCAGCAGCACAGGACAGTATGGCTACACCTTC.

This clonotype was observed at least ten times. The chain couples TRBV4-3 to TRBJ1-2, with D perhaps matching TRBD1 (5 bases). The germline gives CDR1 LGHNA, CDR2 YSLEER. The CDR3 totals 16 residues. V shed 2 bases and J shed 5 bases, with 18 bases lying between them. The CDR3 is CASSQYSGAGLYGYTF. The CDR3 nucleotides are TGCGCCAGCAGCCAATACTCCGGGGCGGGGCTTTATGGCTACACCTTC.

The CDR3 DNA is TGTGCCAGCAATGGACAGGGGGCCCTCTACGAGCAGTACTTC. It yields the protein CASNGQGALYEQYF. The chain is built from TRBV6-1 and TRBJ2-7, with TRBD1 matching over 11 bases. CDR1 MNHNS and CDR2 SASEGT come from the germline V gene. This CDR3 has 14 residues. With V trimmed by 7 bases and J by 3 bases, 5 bases remained unmatched.

This clonotype was detected ten times or more. V usage is TRBV4-3 and J usage is TRBJ2-7, with 10 bases matching TRBD2. The length of the CDR3 is 15 residues. Germline V CDR1 and CDR2: LGHNA, YSLEER. J lost 4 bases, V lost 0 bases, and 3 bases had no gene match. The CDR3 here is CASSQDSSGGYEQYF. Here the CDR3 DNA reads TGCGCCAGCAGCCAAGATTCTAGCGGGGGATACGAGCAGTACTTC.

In its sample, this clonotype was seen a few times. The chain joins TRBV14 to TRBJ2-5; no definite D call. Trimming pared 0 bases from V and 7 bases from J, leaving 18 bases between. CDR3 length equals 16 residues. The germline gives CDR1 SGHDN, CDR2 FVKESK. CDR3 region: CASSQDSLRTLGTQYF. The DNA of the CDR3 is TGTGCCAGCAGCCAAGATAGTTTGCGAACTCTCGGGACCCAGTACTTC.

The V gene is TRBV10-3, the J gene TRBJ1-5, with 8 bases matching TRBD1. Germline values: CDR1 ENHRY, CDR2 SYGVKD. The ends lost 9 bases at V and 0 bases at J; junction bases unmatched: 4. This CDR3 is 14 amino acids long. CDR3 DNA: TGTGCCATATGGACAGGGAATAGCAATCAGCCCCAGCATTTT. Its protein product is CAIWTGNSNQPQHF.

The J gene is TRBJ2-7, the V gene TRBV14; tentative D call: TRBD1 (6 bases). V gave up 4 bases and J gave up 7 bases, with 20 bases separating them. This CDR3 has 15 amino acids. Germline assignment: CDR1 SGHDN and CDR2 FVKESK. The CDR3 bases are TGTGCCAGCAGCCCGACCGGGACATCCTTCGGGGAGCAGTACTTC. Protein sequence: CASSPTGTSFGEQYF.

The rearrangement uses TRBV3-1 and TRBJ1-3; D is unclear. The CDR3 totals 19 residues. Germline assignment: CDR1 LGHDT and CDR2 YNNKEL (reference sequence). Trimming took off 0 bases at V and 0 bases at J, with 18 bases between the two ends. The CDR3 loop reads CASSQDRPVEASSGNTIYF. The CDR3 nucleotides read TGTGCCAGCAGCCAAGACCGACCCGTCGAGGCGAGCTCTGGAAACACCATATATTTT.

V is TRBV9 and J is TRBJ1-2; no definite D call. CDR3 length: 11 amino acids. V lost 3 bases to trimming and J lost 8 bases, with 8 bases between them. Germline lookup yields CDR1 SGDLS and CDR2 YYNGEE. CDR3 region: CASSARMGYTF. The CDR3 nucleotides read TGTGCCAGCAGCGCACGGATGGGCTACACCTTC.

Many counts were recorded for this clonotype. V gene TRBV10-2 combines with J gene TRBJ2-7; D is undetermined. Germline values: CDR1 WSHSY, CDR2 SAAADI. This CDR3 has 13 residues. The germline V and J ends were trimmed by 3 bases and 3 bases, with 9 bases remaining between them. The CDR3 loop is CASSDGRNYEQYF. CDR3 DNA: TGCGCCAGCAGTGATGGACGTAACTACGAGCAGTACTTC.

The V call is TRBV28, the J call TRBJ1-2, with D tentatively TRBD1 (6 bases). Germline V gene lookup returns CDR1 MDHEN and CDR2 SYDVKM. The V end lost 5 bases, the J end lost 3 bases, and 10 bases lay between the germline ends. The CDR3 is 13 residues long. CDR3 region: CASSPTGYYGYTF. In nucleotides, the CDR3 is TGTGCCAGCAGTCCTACAGGGTACTATGGCTACACCTTC.

The chain uses TRBV10-3 and TRBJ2-7; D tentatively fits TRBD1 or TRBD2 (5 bases each). V was clipped by 4 bases and J by 1 base, with 11 bases between them. Germline CDR1 ENHRY, CDR2 SYGVKD. This CDR3 has 14 amino acids. This CDR3 reads CAISGGDDSYEQYF. The CDR3 DNA reads TGTGCCATCAGTGGTGGGGACGATTCCTACGAGCAGTACTTC.

The J gene is TRBJ2-7, the V gene TRBV15; D perhaps matches TRBD1 (6 bases). Germline V lookup: CDR1 LNHNV, CDR2 YYDKDF (reference sequence). The V end was cut by 5 bases, the J end by 4 bases, with 18 bases between. This CDR3 is built from 15 residues. CDR3 bases: TGTGCCACCAGCGCCCGGACAGCCCTCGGTTACGAGCAGTACTTC. Translating it yields CATSARTALGYEQYF.

This clonotype was observed many times. CDR3 bases: TGTGCCAGCAGTGAAACGACGGAAGCTAACTATGGCTACACCTTC. Its protein product is CASSETTEANYGYTF. The rearrangement links TRBV25-1 to TRBJ1-2; D is uncertain. Germline assignment: CDR1 MGHDK and CDR2 SYGVNS. V was clipped by 2 bases and J by 0 bases, with 10 bases between them. The CDR3 contains 15 residues.